A selection of T cell receptor beta chains follows, all from one sample in a study of graft-versus-host responses after intestinal transplantation. The table came from immunoSEQ multiplex PCR; TCRdb's copy has only in-frame clones and leaves some out. The sample consists of approximately 25,000 clones, 90% to 95% of them appearing once. The sequencing used PBMCs, collected 18 days after transplant. The origin of the receptors is a human patient who received an intestinal transplant, so some T cells may come from the graft donor. Both conserved end residues are part of each CDR3. D genes are given only for firm matches. Clone size is shown for a subset of rows, as once, few, many or a class of expanded clone.

V gene,D gene,J gene,clone size,CDR3 DNA,CDR3 protein
TRBV27,-,TRBJ2-7,-,TGTGCCAGCAGTCCACAGGGACTCGAGCAGTACTTC,CASSPQGLEQYF
TRBV2,TRBD1,TRBJ1-5,once,TGTGCCAGTGGACAGGGGGCTTATAGCAATCAGCCCCAGCATTTT,CASGQGAYSNQPQHF
TRBV4-2,-,TRBJ2-3,-,TGTGCCAGCAGCCGGGGGACTGGTAGCACAGATACGCAGTATTTT,CASSRGTGSTDTQYF
TRBV11-2,TRBD2,TRBJ2-1,-,TGTGCCAGCAGCTTAGTACGGGGGGGCGACAATGAGCAGTTCTTC,CASSLVRGGDNEQFF
TRBV6-1,-,TRBJ1-2,-,TGTGCCAGCACCGGGGAACTATATGGCTACACCTTC,CASTGELYGYTF
TRBV9,TRBD1,TRBJ1-4,-,TGTGCCAGCAGCGTAGATGGGACAGGAGATGAAAAACTGTTTTTT,CASSVDGTGDEKLFF
TRBV10-2,-,TRBJ2-7,once,TGCGCCAGCAAGGGCTTATTATACGAGCAGTACTTC,CASKGLLYEQYF
TRBV29-1,-,TRBJ2-3,-,TGCAGCGTTGAAGCGACCCTCTACAGCACAGATACGCAGTATTTT,CSVEATLYSTDTQYF
TRBV6-6,-,TRBJ1-1,-,TGTGCCAGCAGTTACGGGACTACTGAAGCTTTCTTT,CASSYGTTEAFF
TRBV28,TRBD1,TRBJ2-6,-,TGTGCCAGCAGTACCGACAGGGCCGGGGCCAACGTCCTGACTTTC,CASSTDRAGANVLTF
TRBV13,TRBD1,TRBJ1-1,-,TGTGCCAGCAGCTTAGGGGGACAGCTGCAGGGTACTGAAGCTTTCTTT,CASSLGGQLQGTEAFF
TRBV7-9,TRBD2,TRBJ2-5,-,TGTGCCAGCAGCCCTGACAGCGGGGGGGATCAAGAGACCCAGTACTTC,CASSPDSGGDQETQYF
TRBV19,-,TRBJ1-2,-,TGTGCCAGTAGTATCGGGGCTAACTATGGCTACACCTTC,CASSIGANYGYTF
TRBV25-1,TRBD2,TRBJ2-7,-,TGTGCCAGTAGGACTAGCGGGGGCGACGAGCAGTACTTC,CASRTSGGDEQYF
TRBV4-1,-,TRBJ2-1,-,TGCGCCAGCAGCCACGAGGGGAGCTCCTACAATGAGCAGTTCTTC,CASSHEGSSYNEQFF
TRBV7-9,-,TRBJ1-6,few,TGTGCCAGCAGCTTATCGGGGAATTCACCCCTCCACTTT,CASSLSGNSPLHF
TRBV19,-,TRBJ1-2,-,TGTGCCAGTAGTACACGGCAGCTATTCGGCTACACCTTC,CASSTRQLFGYTF
TRBV4-1,-,TRBJ1-2,-,TGCGCCAGCAGCCAAGATTTAGTGGGGACCTCCTATGGCTACACCTTC,CASSQDLVGTSYGYTF
TRBV4-1,-,TRBJ2-2,-,TGCGCCAGCAGCCAAGTAGTTCAGGGGACCGGGGAGCTGTTTTTT,CASSQVVQGTGELFF
TRBV2,-,TRBJ1-6,-,TGTGCCAGCTTTACAAGCCTAAATAATTCACCCCTCCACTTT,CASFTSLNNSPLHF
TRBV30,-,TRBJ1-2,-,TGTGCCTGGAGTGGGGGAAACTATGGCTACACCTTC,CAWSGGNYGYTF
TRBV7-2,TRBD1,TRBJ1-3,-,TGTGCCAGCAGAAATACAGGGGGCTCTGGAAACACCATATATTTT,CASRNTGGSGNTIYF